These 27 T cell receptor beta chains were all obtained from the same sample, sequenced in a study of immune evolution from preneoplasia to lung adenocarcinoma. Libraries were prepared by immunoSEQ multiplex PCR; TCRdb keeps only in-frame clonotypes and omits some of them. This sample has some 9,500 clones; nearly 80% occur once, and the top ten carry roughly an eighth. Sequenced material: FFPE lung adenocarcinoma in situ tissue. Receptors originate from an elderly person with lung adenocarcinoma.

The chain's CDR3 is CASTQGRFNYGYTF. The CDR3 DNA sequence: TGTGCCAGCACCCAAGGCAGATTCAACTATGGCTACACCTTC. This chain links TRBV6-5 with TRBJ1-2; D gene uncertain. This CDR3 region has 14 residues. V was cut by 7 bases and J by 2 bases, with 14 bases left in between. The V gene's germline CDR1 is MNHEY and CDR2 SVGAGI.

J is TRBJ1-6 and V is TRBV30; D is perhaps TRBD1 (6 bases). V was shortened by 4 bases and J by 9 bases, with 13 bases between the two germline ends. Germline assignment: CDR1 GTSNPN and CDR2 SVGIG (reference sequence). This CDR3 is 13 amino acids long. DNA for the CDR3: TGTGCCTGGAAGGGCGAGGGGGTTTCACCCCTCCACTTT. It codes for CAWKGEGVSPLHF.

This sequence joins TRBV18 and TRBJ2-5, with D perhaps TRBD2 (5 bases). CDR1 and CDR2 from the germline V gene are KGHSH and LQKENI. The CDR3 is 14 residues long. V lost 3 bases and J lost 4, with 12 bases in between. CDR3 residues: CASSPPGKGETQYF. In nucleotides, the CDR3 is TGTGCCAGCTCACCCCCGGGAAAGGGAGAGACCCAGTACTTC.

The rearrangement uses TRBV20-1 and TRBJ1-1; possibly TRBD1 for D (6 bases). V gave up 6 bases and J gave up 4 bases, with 9 bases separating them. Germline V gene lookup returns CDR1 DFQATT and CDR2 SNEGSKA (reference sequence). The CDR3 has 11 residues. The CDR3 nucleotides read TGCAGTGCCGGAGGGGGCACTGAAGCTTTCTTT. Protein: CSAGGGTEAFF.

The chain joins TRBV7-9 to TRBJ2-1; 7 bases line up with TRBD2. Per germline, CDR1 SEHNR and CDR2 FQNEAQ (reference sequence). After removal of 4 bases from V and 0 bases from J, the junction contained 3 bases not matched to a gene. The CDR3 runs 15 residues. CDR3 sequence (DNA): TGTGCCAGCAGCTCCACTAGCGCCTCCTACAATGAGCAGTTCTTC. This translates into CASSSTSASYNEQFF.

J is TRBJ1-4 and V is TRBV6-5, with 8 bases that match TRBD1. Germline CDR1 reads MNHEY; CDR2 reads SVGAGI. V gave up 2 bases and J gave up 12 bases; unmatched junction bases: 8. The CDR3 extends over 14 amino acids. The CDR3 coding sequence is TGTGCCAGCAGTTACCGAACACCAGGGGGCGAACTGTTTTTT. Its translation: CASSYRTPGGELFF.

This clone has more than one count but fewer than ten. The J gene is TRBJ2-3, the V gene TRBV7-9, with D perhaps TRBD1 (5 bases). This CDR3 is built from 15 residues. Trimming took off 0 bases at V and 9 bases at J, with 16 bases between the two ends. Germline V gene data show CDR1 as SEHNR and CDR2 as FQNEAQ (reference sequence). The CDR3 nucleotides read TGTGCCAGCAGCTTAGCGCCCAGCCGACAGTCAACGCAGTATTTT. It translates to CASSLAPSRQSTQYF.

The chain has TRBV25-1 and TRBJ2-1, with TRBD1 identical over 9 bases. Germline CDR1 reads MGHDK; CDR2 reads SYGVNS. V dropped 4 bases and J dropped 6; count of bases not matched to a gene: 7. This CDR3 spans 15 amino acids. In DNA, the CDR3 is TGTGCCAGCAGTGCCAGGGGGACAGGGTTCAATGAGCAGTTCTTC. This encodes CASSARGTGFNEQFF.

The genes are TRBV30 and TRBJ2-1; D not certain. From germline, CDR1 is GTSNPN and CDR2 SVGIG (reference sequence). This CDR3 has 13 amino acids. Deletions cut 4 bases from V and 0 bases from J, with 7 bases between. In DNA, the CDR3 is TGTGCCTGGATGTTTAGCTCCTACAATGAGCAGTTCTTC. Residues: CAWMFSSYNEQFF.

The rearrangement uses TRBV9 and TRBJ1-3; D remains ambiguous. In germline, CDR1 is SGDLS, CDR2 YYNGEE. Trimming cost V 0 bases and J 1 base, with 2 bases left between them. The CDR3 consists of 13 residues. The CDR3 nucleotides read TGTGCCAGCAGCGTAGGATCTGGAAACACCATATATTTT. Its translation is CASSVGSGNTIYF. Full variable domain (remainder filled in from reference TRBV9 and TRBJ1-3): DSGVTQTPKHLITATGQRVTLRCSPRSGDLSVYWYQQSLDQGLQFLIQYYNGEERAKGNILERFSAQQFPDLHSELNLSSLELGDSALYFCASSVGSGNTIYFGEGSWLTVV.

This rearrangement joins TRBV7-2 to TRBJ2-3, with TRBD2 identical over 15 bases. The CDR3 has 17 residues. The V gene's germline CDR1 is SGHTA and CDR2 FQGNSA. The V segment lost 4 bases and the J segment 3 bases; nucleotides outside the gene matches: 5. CDR3 nucleotides: TGTGCCAGCAGCTCCTGGACTAGCGGGGGGGCTACAGATACGCAGTATTTT. Translated: CASSSWTSGGATDTQYF.

V is TRBV29-1 and J is TRBJ2-1, with 9 bases fitting TRBD2. There are 17 residues in the CDR3. Trimming took 4 bases from V and 6 from J; bases not matched to a gene: 16. Germline lookup yields CDR1 SQVTM and CDR2 ANQGSEA. This chain's CDR3 is CSVGGGGLGDFLNEQFF. The CDR3 DNA follows: TGCAGCGTTGGCGGGGGGGGGTTAGGGGACTTCCTCAATGAGCAGTTCTTC.

The chain uses TRBV4-3 and TRBJ2-3; no reliable D call. Germline CDR1 LGHNA, CDR2 YSLEER. V lost 0 bases, J lost 4 bases, and 17 bases lay in between. CDR3 length equals 17 residues. CDR3 coding DNA: TGCGCCAGCAGCCAAGATTGGCAACTCGCGTGGGCAGATACGCAGTATTTT. Residues: CASSQDWQLAWADTQYF.

The chain is built from TRBV7-9 and TRBJ2-5, with D perhaps being TRBD1 or TRBD2 (5 bases each). The germline V and J ends were trimmed by 5 bases and 1 base, with 11 bases remaining between them. This CDR3 contains 14 residues. The germline V gene has CDR1 SEHNR and CDR2 FQNEAQ (reference sequence). The CDR3 DNA is TGTGCCAGCAGCCACCGGGGACCCCAAGAGACCCAGTACTTC. Its translation: CASSHRGPQETQYF.

This clone was observed a few times. The chain recombines TRBV19 with TRBJ2-2; 16 nucleotides match TRBD2. J gave up 8 bases and V 5 bases, and 5 bases lay outside the gene matches. The length of the CDR3 is 16 residues. Germline V gene data show CDR1 as LNHDA and CDR2 as SQIVND (reference sequence). The CDR3 DNA reads as TGTGCCAGTAGTTCCGGGACTAGCGGGGGGGTAGGGGAGCTGTTTTTT. It encodes CASSSGTSGGVGELFF.

The chain is built from TRBV4-1 and TRBJ2-5, with 7 bases matching TRBD2. J gave up 6 bases and V 1 base, and 5 bases lay outside the gene matches. The germline gives CDR1 MGHRA, CDR2 YSYEKL. CDR3 size: 14 residues. The CDR3 DNA follows: TGCGCCAGCAGCCAAGCAGGGAGGGAAAAGACCCAGTACTTC. Protein sequence: CASSQAGREKTQYF.

This chain links TRBV4-3 with TRBJ2-7, with TRBD1 as a possible D gene (6 bases). Trimming stripped 4 bases from V and 5 bases from J, with 18 bases between. The CDR3 consists of 15 residues. Germline assignment: CDR1 LGHNA and CDR2 YSLEER. The CDR3 region has the DNA TGCGCCAGCAGCCGCAGAATACAGGGTGTCGACGAGCAGTACTTC. Translating gives CASSRRIQGVDEQYF.

V gene TRBV19 combines with J gene TRBJ1-2; D call uncertain. The CDR3 spans 14 residues. V dropped 1 base and J dropped 0 bases, with 6 bases sitting between them. Per the germline V gene, CDR1 is LNHDA and CDR2 is SQIVND (reference sequence). The CDR3 loop is CASSIVNANYGYTF. Here the CDR3 DNA reads TGTGCCAGTAGTATAGTCAATGCTAACTATGGCTACACCTTC. Using reference TRBV19 and TRBJ1-2 for the parts outside the CDR3, the full variable domain is DGGITQSPKYLFRKEGQNVTLSCEQNLNHDAMYWYRQDPGQGLRLIYYSQIVNDFQKGDIAEGYSVSREKKESFPLTVTSAQKNPTAFYLCASSIVNANYGYTFGSGTRLTVV.

The CDR3 DNA reads TGTGCCAGCAGCTCTAGTGGGGGCCTGAACACTGAAGCTTTCTTT. It is translated as CASSSSGGLNTEAFF. V is TRBV7-8 and J is TRBJ1-1; weak D call: TRBD1 (6 bases). From germline, CDR1 is SGHVS and CDR2 FQNEAQ. V lost 4 bases to trimming and J lost 0 bases, with 12 bases between them. This CDR3 is built from 15 residues.

This clone ranks as medium-sized. V is TRBV5-1 and J is TRBJ1-5, with a tentative D call TRBD1 (5 bases). The CDR3 has 13 residues. V lost 2 bases and J 5 bases, leaving 8 bases between the germline ends. CDR1 SGHRS and CDR2 YFSETQ come from the germline V gene. CDR3 sequence reads: CASSLDSYQPQHF. The CDR3 DNA reads as TGCGCCAGCAGCTTAGACAGTTATCAGCCCCAGCATTTT.

The chain is built from TRBV10-2 and TRBJ1-1; D remains ambiguous. The CDR3 sequence is 12 residues long. V was clipped by 6 bases and J by 3 bases, with 8 bases between them. Germline V gene data show CDR1 as WSHSY and CDR2 as SAAADI. The CDR3: CASRGQDTEAFF. The CDR3 nucleotides are TGCGCCAGCAGAGGGCAGGACACTGAAGCTTTCTTT.

The chain recombines TRBV7-2 with TRBJ1-2; D is uncertain. V was shortened by 3 bases and J by 5 bases, with 13 bases between the two germline ends. CDR3 size: 14 residues. Germline loops: CDR1 SGHTA, CDR2 FQGNSA. CDR3 coding DNA: TGTGCCAGCAGCTTTGGGAGTTCTCGGTATGGCTACACCTTC. Its protein product is CASSFGSSRYGYTF.

This chain links TRBV18 with TRBJ1-6; 8 bases align to TRBD1. The trim removed 5 bases at V and 11 bases at J, leaving 11 bases unmatched. The length of the CDR3 is 15 residues. Germline CDR1 is KGHSH and CDR2 is LQKENI. The CDR3 nucleotides read TGTGCCAGCTCATCGGACAGGGCAACAAGAGCACCCCTCCACTTT. It yields the protein CASSSDRATRAPLHF.

The V gene is TRBV7-9, the J gene TRBJ1-6; D may be TRBD1 (5 bases). The CDR3 is 14 amino acids. V lost 5 bases, J lost 9 bases, and 14 bases lay in between. Looked up from germline, CDR1 is SEHNR and CDR2 is FQNEAQ (reference sequence). The CDR3 coding sequence is TGTGCCAGCAGCCCGGGACTGTTCGCTTCACCCCTCCACTTT. This gives the protein CASSPGLFASPLHF.

V usage is TRBV27 and J usage is TRBJ2-7; perhaps TRBD1 as D (6 bases). Germline CDR1 reads MNHEY; CDR2 reads SMNVEV (reference sequence). The CDR3 runs to 16 residues. Trimming pared 7 bases from V and 6 bases from J, leaving 25 bases between. In nucleotides, the CDR3 is TGTGCCAGCAACCCAATGGGGACAACTTCTCGAGGCGAGCAGTACTTC. Translated, it gives CASNPMGTTSRGEQYF.

The rearrangement joins TRBV25-1 to TRBJ1-6, with D hard to call. Germline-derived CDR1 and CDR2 are MGHDK and SYGVNS. The ends were cut back, 3 bases at V and 5 bases at J, with 8 bases in the middle. The CDR3 sequence is 14 residues long. This chain's CDR3 is CASSDGPNNSPLHF. The CDR3 DNA reads TGTGCCAGCAGTGATGGGCCCAATAATTCACCCCTCCACTTT. The variable domain in full, completed from reference TRBV25-1 and TRBJ1-6, reads EADIYQTPRYLVIGTGKKITLECSQTMGHDKMYWYQQDPGMELHLIHYSYGVNSTEKGDLSSESTVSRIRTEHFPLTLESARPSHTSQYLCASSDGPNNSPLHFGNGTRLTVT.

J is TRBJ1-3 and V is TRBV28; 8 bases fit TRBD1. The CDR3 totals 17 residues. V dropped 5 bases and J dropped 2; count of bases not matched to a gene: 11. Germline V gene data show CDR1 as MDHEN and CDR2 as SYDVKM. The CDR3 region has the DNA TGTGCCAGCAGTACTTATTGGGACAGGCAGACTGGAAACACCATATATTTT. It specifies CASSTYWDRQTGNTIYF.